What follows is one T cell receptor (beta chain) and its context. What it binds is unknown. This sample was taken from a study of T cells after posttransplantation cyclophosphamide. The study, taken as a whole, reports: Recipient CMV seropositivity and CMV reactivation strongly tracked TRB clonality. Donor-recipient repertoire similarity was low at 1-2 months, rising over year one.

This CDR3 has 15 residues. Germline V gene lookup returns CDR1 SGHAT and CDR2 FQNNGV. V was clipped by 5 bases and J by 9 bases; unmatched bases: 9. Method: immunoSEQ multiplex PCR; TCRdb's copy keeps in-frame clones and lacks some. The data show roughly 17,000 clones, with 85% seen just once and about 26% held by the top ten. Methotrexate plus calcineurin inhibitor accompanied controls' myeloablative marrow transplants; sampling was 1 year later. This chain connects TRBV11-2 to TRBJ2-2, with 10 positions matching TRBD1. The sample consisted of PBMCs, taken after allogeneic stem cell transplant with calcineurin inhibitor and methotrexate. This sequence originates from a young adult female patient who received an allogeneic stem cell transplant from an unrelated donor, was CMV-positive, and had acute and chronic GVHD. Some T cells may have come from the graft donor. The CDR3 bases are TGTGCCAGCAGCCCACGGGACAGGGGAGTAAGGGAGCTGTTTTTT. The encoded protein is CASSPRDRGVRELFF.